These T cell receptor beta chains were read from a single sample in a study of blood T cell repertoires in COVID-19. Data came from immunoSEQ multiplex PCR; TCRdb stores just in-frame clones and leaves some out. The top ten clones hold around 5% of a sample with tens of thousands of clones, 60% to 85% of them seen once. Sequencing was performed on peripheral blood. The source of these receptors is a human donor in a cohort sampled during active COVID-19. Each CDR3 is given without its conserved first and last residue. D genes are given only for firm matches.

TRBD1,TRBV30,AWSAGTATYEQY
TRBD1,TRBV19,ASSTTLGQDQYYGYT
TRBD1,TRBV6-5,ASSRQGLYEQY
-,TRBV27,ASSSQSGFRSYEQY
TRBD1,TRBV5-6,ASSPSTGGYEQY
TRBD2,TRBV7-2,ASRTSGAGEQY
-,TRBV5-1,ASSLAPDSSYEQY
TRBD1,TRBV30,AWSPDREVAYEQY
TRBD1,TRBV28,ASVERDRGFTEAF
-,TRBV21-1,ASSSRQGEYYEQY
TRBD1,TRBV14,ASSPQTGGRFGYT
-,TRBV10-3,AIGFSTVSYEQY
TRBD1,TRBV29-1,SVLRDSYSNYGYT
TRBD2,TRBV9,ASSVLAGGTDTQY
TRBD1,TRBV7-2,ASSTGQGAWETQY
TRBD1,TRBV6-5,ASSYSGRGLYEQY
-,TRBV24-1,ATSDRGQIYGYT
-,TRBV19,ASRNRASLNYGYT
TRBD2,TRBV10-2,ASRASGGSSYNEQF
-,TRBV5-4,ASSGGGLTYEQY
TRBD1,TRBV30,AWSVGQLVYGYT
TRBD1,TRBV3-1/TRBV3-2,ASSQDLNRGTYEQY
-,TRBV9,ASSPRDFANTEAF
TRBD2,TRBV7-8,ASSFAVAGGLYEQY
-,TRBV28,ASDRGGVYEQY
TRBD1,TRBV7-2,ASTSYRDSNEKLF
TRBD1,TRBV7-9,ASSLEKGGLSTEAF
-,TRBV18,ASSPLVRGKSNYGYT
-,TRBV7-8,ASSLGLSETQY
-,TRBV19,ASSTLVNYGYT
-,TRBV7-2,ASSYSAGSYEQY
TRBD1,TRBV27,ASSPGDRGSRQPQH
-,TRBV5-1,ASSSQGHEQF
TRBD1,TRBV27,ASSLGTANTGELF
-,TRBV6-2/TRBV6-3,ASSYSTRVAGNQPQH
TRBD1,TRBV10-3,AISEGQGYGYT
TRBD1,TRBV30,AWRGWTGESNYGYT
TRBD1,TRBV28,ASKIGTGYGYT
-,TRBV4-3,ASSQVGDFGSSNYGYT
-,TRBV6-5,ASSYSLTLRAEAF
-,TRBV5-5,ASSPGQGAFTDTQY
-,TRBV18,ASSPLRESGTEAF
-,TRBV14,ASSPRRLYYEQY
-,TRBV5-1,ASSLGGNRFQETQY